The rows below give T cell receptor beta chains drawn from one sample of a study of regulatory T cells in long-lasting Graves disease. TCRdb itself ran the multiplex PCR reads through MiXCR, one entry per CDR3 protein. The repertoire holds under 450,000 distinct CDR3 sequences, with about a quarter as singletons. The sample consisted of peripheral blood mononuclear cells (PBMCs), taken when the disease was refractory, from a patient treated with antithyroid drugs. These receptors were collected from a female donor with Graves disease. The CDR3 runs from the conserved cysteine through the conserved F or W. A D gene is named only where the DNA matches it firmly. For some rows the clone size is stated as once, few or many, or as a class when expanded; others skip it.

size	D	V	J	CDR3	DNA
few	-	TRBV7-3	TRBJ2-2	CASSAGPGELFF	TGTGCCAGCAGCGCAGGGCCCGGGGAGCTGTTTTTT
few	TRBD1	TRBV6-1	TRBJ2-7	CASSRKTGVEQYF	TGTGCCAGCAGTAGGAAGACAGGGGTCGAGCAGTACTTC
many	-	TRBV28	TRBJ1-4	CASSSPSAGRTTNEKLFF	TGTGCCAGCAGTTCCCCCTCGGCAGGGAGGACCACTAATGAAAAACTGTTTTTT
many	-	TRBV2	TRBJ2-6	CASIPVSGANVLTF	TGTGCCAGCATCCCTGTCTCTGGGGCCAACGTCCTGACTTTC
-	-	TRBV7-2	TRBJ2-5	CASSPRPRGQADFQETQYF	TGTGCCAGCAGCCCCCGGCCCAGAGGTCAGGCCGACTTTCAAGAGACCCAGTACTTC
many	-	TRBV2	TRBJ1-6	CASSENGQNNSPLHF	TGTGCCAGCAGTGAAAATGGACAGAATAATTCACCCCTCCACTTT
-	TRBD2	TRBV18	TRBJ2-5	CASSPPGLARPQETQYF	TGTGCCAGCTCACCACCAGGACTAGCGCGTCCTCAAGAGACCCAGTACTTC
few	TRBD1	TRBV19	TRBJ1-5	CASSPGQGELRNQPQHF	TGTGCCAGTAGCCCCGGACAGGGGGAACTTCGCAATCAGCCCCAGCATTTT
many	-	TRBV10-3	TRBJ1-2	CATARGTNYGYTF	TGTGCCACAGCACGGGGGACTAACTATGGCTACACCTTC
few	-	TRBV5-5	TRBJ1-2	CASSLFVGASYGYTF	TGTGCCAGCAGCTTGTTCGTGGGGGCCTCCTATGGCTACACCTTC
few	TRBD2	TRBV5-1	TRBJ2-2	CASSLSSGRDTGELFF	TGCGCCAGCAGCTTATCTAGCGGCCGGGACACCGGGGAGCTGTTTTTT
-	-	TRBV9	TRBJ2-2	CASSVGAGTGELFF	TGTGCCAGCAGCGTAGGCGCGGGAACCGGGGAGCTGTTTTTT
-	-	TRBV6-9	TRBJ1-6	CASSSHGSSTLHF	TGTGCCAGCAGTTCCCACGGGTCCTCCACCCTCCACTTT
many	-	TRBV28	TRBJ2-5	CASSPPPPRETQYF	TGTGCCAGCAGCCCCCCCCCCCCCAGAGAGACCCAGTACTTC
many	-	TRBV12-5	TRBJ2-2	CASGLVRDRTGELFF	TGTGCTAGTGGTTTGGTCCGGGATCGCACCGGGGAGCTGTTTTTT
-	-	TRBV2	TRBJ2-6	CASSGRLGANVLTF	TGTGCCAGCAGTGGAAGGTTAGGGGCCAACGTCCTGACTTTC
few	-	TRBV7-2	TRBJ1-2	CASSLESGFLF	TGTGCCAGCAGCTTAGAATCCGGATTTCTCTTC
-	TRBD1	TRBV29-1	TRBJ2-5	CSVESSDRVPYF	TGCAGCGTTGAATCTAGTGACAGGGTTCCATACTTC
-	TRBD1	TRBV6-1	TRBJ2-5	CASSEIGQGGRETQCF	TGTGCCAGCAGTGAAATCGGACAGGGAGGTCGAGAGACCCAGTGCTTC
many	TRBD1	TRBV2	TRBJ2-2	CASSEVQGVGELFF	TGTGCCAGCAGTGAAGTCCAGGGGGTCGGGGAGCTGTTTTTT
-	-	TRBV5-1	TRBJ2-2	CASSVFQSGGELFF	TGCGCCAGCAGCGTTTTCCAAAGTGGCGGGGAGCTGTTTTTT
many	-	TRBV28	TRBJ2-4	CASAWTRAGIQYF	TGTGCCAGCGCCTGGACCCGGGCGGGCATTCAGTACTTC
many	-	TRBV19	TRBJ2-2	CASSIDLTGELFF	TGTGCCAGTAGTATAGACCTCACCGGGGAGCTGTTTTTT
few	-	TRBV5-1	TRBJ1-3	CASQKDGSGNTIYF	TGCGCCAGCCAGAAAGACGGCTCTGGAAACACCATATATTTT
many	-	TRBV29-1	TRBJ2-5	CSVVLEGQQETQYF	TGCAGCGTTGTGTTGGAGGGACAACAAGAGACCCAGTACTTC
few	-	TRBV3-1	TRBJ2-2	CASSRDSPGELFF	TGTGCCAGCAGCCGGGACTCCCCCGGGGAGCTGTTTTTT
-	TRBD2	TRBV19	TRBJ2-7	CAWSVRTSGGDSEQYF	TGTGCCTGGAGTGTCCGGACTAGCGGGGGAGACTCCGAGCAGTACTTC
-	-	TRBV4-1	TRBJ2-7	CASSQVTSYEQYF	TGCGCCAGCAGCCAGGTCACCTCCTACGAGCAGTACTTC
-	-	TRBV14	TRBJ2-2	CASSQARVTGELFF	TGTGCCAGCAGCCAAGCTCGGGTCACCGGGGAGCTGTTTTTT
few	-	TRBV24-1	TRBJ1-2	CATSDLRDGGEGYTF	TGTGCCACCAGTGATTTGCGGGACGGGGGCGAAGGCTACACCTTC